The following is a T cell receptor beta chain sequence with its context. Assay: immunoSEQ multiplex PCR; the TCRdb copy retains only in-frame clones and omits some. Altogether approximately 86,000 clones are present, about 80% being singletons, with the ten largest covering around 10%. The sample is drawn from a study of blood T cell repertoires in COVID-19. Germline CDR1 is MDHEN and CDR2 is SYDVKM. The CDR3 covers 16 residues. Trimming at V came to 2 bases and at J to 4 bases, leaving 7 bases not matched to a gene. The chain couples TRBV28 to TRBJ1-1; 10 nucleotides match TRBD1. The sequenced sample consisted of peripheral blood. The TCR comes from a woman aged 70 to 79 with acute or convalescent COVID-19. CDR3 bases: TGTGCCAGCAGTTTAGGGACAGGGGCGATGGGCACTGAAGCTTTCTTT. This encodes CASSLGTGAMGTEAFF.